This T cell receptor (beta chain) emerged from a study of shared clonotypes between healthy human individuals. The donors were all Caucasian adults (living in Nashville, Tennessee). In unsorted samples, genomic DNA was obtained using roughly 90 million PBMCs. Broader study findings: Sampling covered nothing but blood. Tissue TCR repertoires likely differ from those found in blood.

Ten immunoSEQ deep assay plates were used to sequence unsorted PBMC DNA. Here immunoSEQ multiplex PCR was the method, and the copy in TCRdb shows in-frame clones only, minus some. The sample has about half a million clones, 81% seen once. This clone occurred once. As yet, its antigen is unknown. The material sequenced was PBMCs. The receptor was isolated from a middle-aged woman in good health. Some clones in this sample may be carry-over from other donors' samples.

The chain's CDR3 is CASSRTEGDTQYF. The CDR3 DNA reads TGTGCCAGCTCCCGGACTGAAGGGGATACGCAGTATTTT. J is TRBJ2-3 and V is TRBV18, with D perhaps matching TRBD2 (5 bases). CDR3 size: 13 residues. Germline CDR1 KGHSH, CDR2 LQKENI. The V end was cut by 6 bases, the J end by 6 bases, with 13 bases between.